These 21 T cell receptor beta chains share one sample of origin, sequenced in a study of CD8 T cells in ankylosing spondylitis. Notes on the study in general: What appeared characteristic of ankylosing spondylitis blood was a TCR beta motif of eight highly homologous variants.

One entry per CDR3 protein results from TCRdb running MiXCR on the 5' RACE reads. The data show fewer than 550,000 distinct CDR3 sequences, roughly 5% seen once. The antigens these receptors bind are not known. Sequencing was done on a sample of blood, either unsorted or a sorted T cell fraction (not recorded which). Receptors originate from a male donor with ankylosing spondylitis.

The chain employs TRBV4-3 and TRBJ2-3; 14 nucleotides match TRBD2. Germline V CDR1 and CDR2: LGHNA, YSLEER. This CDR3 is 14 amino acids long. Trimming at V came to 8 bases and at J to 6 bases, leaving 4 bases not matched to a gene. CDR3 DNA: TGCGCCAGCGCTCGACTAGCGGGGGGGGATACGCAGTATTTT. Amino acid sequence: CASARLAGGDTQYF.

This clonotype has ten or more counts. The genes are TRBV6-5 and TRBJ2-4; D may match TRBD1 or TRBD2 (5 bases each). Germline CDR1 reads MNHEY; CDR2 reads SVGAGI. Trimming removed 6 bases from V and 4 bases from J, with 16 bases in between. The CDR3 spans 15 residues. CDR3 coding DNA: TGTGCCAGCAGCTCCTCCCGGGACGGAAAAAACATTCAGTACTTC. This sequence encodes CASSSSRDGKNIQYF.

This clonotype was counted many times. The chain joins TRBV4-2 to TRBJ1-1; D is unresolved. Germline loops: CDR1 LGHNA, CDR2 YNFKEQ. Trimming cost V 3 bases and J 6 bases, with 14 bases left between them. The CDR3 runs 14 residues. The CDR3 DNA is TGTGCCAGCAGCCACCCCGGGTTATCTGCTGAAGCTTTCTTT. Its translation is CASSHPGLSAEAFF.

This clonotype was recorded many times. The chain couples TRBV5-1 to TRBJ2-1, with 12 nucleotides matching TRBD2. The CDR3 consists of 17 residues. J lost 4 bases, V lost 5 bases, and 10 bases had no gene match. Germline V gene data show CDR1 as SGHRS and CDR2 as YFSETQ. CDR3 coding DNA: TGCGCCAGCAGGCTAGCGGGAGGGCCGGGTCTTTACAATGAGCAGTTCTTC. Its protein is CASRLAGGPGLYNEQFF. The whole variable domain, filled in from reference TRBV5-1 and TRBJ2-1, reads KAGVTQTPRYLIKTRGQQVTLSCSPISGHRSVSWYQQTPGQGLQFLFEYFSETQRNKGNFPGRFSGRQFSNSRSEMNVSTLELGDSALYLCASRLAGGPGLYNEQFFGPGTRLTVL.

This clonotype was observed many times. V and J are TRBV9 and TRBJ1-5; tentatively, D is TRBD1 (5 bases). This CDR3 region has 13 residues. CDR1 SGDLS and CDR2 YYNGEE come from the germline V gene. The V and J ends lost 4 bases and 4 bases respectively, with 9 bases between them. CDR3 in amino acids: CASSTTVNQPQHF. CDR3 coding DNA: TGTGCCAGCAGCACGACAGTGAATCAGCCCCAGCATTTT.

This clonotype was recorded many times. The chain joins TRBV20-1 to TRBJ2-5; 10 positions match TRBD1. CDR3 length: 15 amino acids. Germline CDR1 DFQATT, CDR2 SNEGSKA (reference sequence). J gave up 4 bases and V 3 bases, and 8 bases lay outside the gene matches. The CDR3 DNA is TGCAGTGCTAGGCCGGGACAGGGGCGTTCAGAGACCCAGTACTTC. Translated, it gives CSARPGQGRSETQYF.

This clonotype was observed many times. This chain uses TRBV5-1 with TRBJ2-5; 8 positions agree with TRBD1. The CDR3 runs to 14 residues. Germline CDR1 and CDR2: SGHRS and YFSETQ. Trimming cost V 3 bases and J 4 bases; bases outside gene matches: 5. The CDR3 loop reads CASSSPGQVETQYF. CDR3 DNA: TGCGCCAGCAGCTCCCCGGGACAGGTAGAGACCCAGTACTTC.

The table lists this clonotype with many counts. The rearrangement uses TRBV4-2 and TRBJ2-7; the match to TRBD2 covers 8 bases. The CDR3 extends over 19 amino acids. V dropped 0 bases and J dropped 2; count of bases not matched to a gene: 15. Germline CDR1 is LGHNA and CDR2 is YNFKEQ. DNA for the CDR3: TGTGCCAGCAGCCAAGATTATAACAAGCGGGGGATTGGAACCTACGAGCAGTACTTC. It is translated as CASSQDYNKRGIGTYEQYF.

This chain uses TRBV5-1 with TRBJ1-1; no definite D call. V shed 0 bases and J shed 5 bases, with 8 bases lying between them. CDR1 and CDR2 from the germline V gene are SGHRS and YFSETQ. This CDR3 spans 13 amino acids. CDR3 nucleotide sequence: TGCGCCAGCAGCTTGGCCGGAGAAACTGAAGCTTTCTTT. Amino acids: CASSLAGETEAFF. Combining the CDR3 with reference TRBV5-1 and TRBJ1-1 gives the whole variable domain KAGVTQTPRYLIKTRGQQVTLSCSPISGHRSVSWYQQTPGQGLQFLFEYFSETQRNKGNFPGRFSGRQFSNSRSEMNVSTLELGDSALYLCASSLAGETEAFFGQGTRLTVV.

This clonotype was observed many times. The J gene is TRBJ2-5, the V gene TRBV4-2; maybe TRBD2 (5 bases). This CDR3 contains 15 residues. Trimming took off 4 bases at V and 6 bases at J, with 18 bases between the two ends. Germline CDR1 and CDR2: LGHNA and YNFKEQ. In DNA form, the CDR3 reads TGTGCCAGCAGCCCAGATTACGGAGCGGCCAAGACCCAGTACTTC. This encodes CASSPDYGAAKTQYF.

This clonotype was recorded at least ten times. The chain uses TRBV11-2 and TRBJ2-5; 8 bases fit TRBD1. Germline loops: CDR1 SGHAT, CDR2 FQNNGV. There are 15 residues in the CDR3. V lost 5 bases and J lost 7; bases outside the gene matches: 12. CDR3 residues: CASSLWTGTEGTQYF. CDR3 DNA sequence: TGTGCCAGCAGCCTTTGGACAGGGACGGAAGGGACCCAGTACTTC.

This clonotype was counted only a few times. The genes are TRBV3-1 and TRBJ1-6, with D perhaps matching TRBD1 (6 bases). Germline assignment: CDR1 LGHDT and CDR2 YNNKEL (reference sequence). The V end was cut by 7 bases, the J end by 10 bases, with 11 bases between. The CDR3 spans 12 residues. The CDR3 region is CASTQGRSPLHF. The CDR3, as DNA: TGTGCCAGCACCCAGGGGAGGTCACCCCTCCACTTT.

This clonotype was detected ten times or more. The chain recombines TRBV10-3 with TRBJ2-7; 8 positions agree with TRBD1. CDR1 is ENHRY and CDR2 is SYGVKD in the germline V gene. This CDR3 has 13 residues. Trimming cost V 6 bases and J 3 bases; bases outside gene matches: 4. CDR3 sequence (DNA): TGTGCCATCAGGGACAGGGAGTACTACGAGCAGTACTTC. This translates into CAIRDREYYEQYF.

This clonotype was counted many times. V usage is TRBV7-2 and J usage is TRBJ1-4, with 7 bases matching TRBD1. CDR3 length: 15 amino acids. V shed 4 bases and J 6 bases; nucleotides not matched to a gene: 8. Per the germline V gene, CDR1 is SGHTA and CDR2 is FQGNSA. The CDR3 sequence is CASSSPTGQDEKLFF. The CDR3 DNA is TGTGCCAGCAGCTCCCCGACAGGGCAGGATGAAAAACTGTTTTTT.

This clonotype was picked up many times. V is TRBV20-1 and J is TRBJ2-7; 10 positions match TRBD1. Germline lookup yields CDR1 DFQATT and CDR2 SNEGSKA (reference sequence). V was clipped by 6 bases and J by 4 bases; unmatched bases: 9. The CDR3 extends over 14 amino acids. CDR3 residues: CSATGTGEPYEQYF. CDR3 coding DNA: TGCAGTGCCACCGGGACAGGGGAACCTTACGAGCAGTACTTC.

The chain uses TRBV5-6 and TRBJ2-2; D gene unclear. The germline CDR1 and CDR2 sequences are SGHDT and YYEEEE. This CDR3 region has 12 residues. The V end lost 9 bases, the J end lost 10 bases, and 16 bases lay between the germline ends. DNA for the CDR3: TGTGCCATCGGCCCCGGGCCCGTGGAGCTGTTTTTT. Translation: CAIGPGPVELFF.

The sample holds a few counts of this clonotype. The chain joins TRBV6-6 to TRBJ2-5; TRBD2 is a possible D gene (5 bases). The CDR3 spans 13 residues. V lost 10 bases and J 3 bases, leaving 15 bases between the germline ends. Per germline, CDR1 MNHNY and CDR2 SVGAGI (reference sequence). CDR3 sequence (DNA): TGTGCCACCCGGTGGACTGGTGAAGAGACCCAGTACTTC. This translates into CATRWTGEETQYF.

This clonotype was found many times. The CDR3 is CASSQRLWAGGSNTEAFF. For the CDR3, the DNA is TGTGCCAGCAGCCAGCGTCTCTGGGCAGGGGGCTCGAACACTGAAGCTTTCTTT. The chain joins TRBV28 to TRBJ1-1; 8 nucleotides agree with TRBD1. With V trimmed by 6 bases and J by 1 base, 16 bases remained unmatched. Germline V gene lookup returns CDR1 MDHEN and CDR2 SYDVKM. CDR3 length: 18 amino acids.

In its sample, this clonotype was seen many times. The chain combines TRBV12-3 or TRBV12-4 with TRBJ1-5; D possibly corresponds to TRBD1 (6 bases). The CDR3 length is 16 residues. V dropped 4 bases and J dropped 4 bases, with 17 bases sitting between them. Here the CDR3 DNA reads TGTGCCAGCAGTTCGCGGACAGCTAGGGGAAATCAGCCCCAGCATTTT. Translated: CASSSRTARGNQPQHF.

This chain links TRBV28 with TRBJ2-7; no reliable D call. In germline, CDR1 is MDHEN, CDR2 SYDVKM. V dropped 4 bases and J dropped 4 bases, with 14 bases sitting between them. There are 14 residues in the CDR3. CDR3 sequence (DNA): TGTGCCAGCAGTTCTTTTCGCCGGTCTTACGAGCAGTACTTC. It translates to CASSSFRRSYEQYF.

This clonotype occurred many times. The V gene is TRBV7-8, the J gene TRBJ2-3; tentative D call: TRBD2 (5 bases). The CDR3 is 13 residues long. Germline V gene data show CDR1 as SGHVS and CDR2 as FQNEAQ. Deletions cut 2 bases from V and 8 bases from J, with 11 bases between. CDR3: CASSLSSRATQYF. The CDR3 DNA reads TGTGCCAGCAGCTTATCTAGCCGGGCTACGCAGTATTTT.